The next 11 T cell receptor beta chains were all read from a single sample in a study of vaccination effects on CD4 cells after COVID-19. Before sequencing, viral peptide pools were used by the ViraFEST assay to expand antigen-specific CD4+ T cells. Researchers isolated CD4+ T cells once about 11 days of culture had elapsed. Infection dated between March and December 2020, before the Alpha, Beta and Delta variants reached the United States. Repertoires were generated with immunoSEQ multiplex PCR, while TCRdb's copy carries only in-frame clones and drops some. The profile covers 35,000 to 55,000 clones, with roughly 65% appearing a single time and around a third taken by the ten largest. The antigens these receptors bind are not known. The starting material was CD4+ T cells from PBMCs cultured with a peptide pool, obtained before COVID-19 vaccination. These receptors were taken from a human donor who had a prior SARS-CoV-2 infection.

The CDR3 loop reads CVTTGHPYEQYF. The CDR3 DNA follows: TGTGTCACGACAGGCCATCCCTACGAGCAGTACTTC. The J gene is TRBJ2-7, the V gene TRBV6-7; D might be TRBD1 (6 bases). TRBV6-7 is placed among ORFs of uncertain function. The CDR3 is 12 residues long.

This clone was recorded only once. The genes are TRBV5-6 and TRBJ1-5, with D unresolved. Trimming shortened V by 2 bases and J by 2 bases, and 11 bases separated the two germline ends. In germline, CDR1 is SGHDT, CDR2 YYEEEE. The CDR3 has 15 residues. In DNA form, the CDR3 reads TGTGCCAGCAGCTTCAGATGGTCGGGCAATCAGCCCCAGCATTTT. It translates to CASSFRWSGNQPQHF. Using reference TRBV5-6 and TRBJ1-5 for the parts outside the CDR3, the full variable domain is DAGVTQSPTHLIKTRGQQVTLRCSPKSGHDTVSWYQQALGQGPQFIFQYYEEEERQRGNFPDRFSGHQFPNYSSELNVNALLLGDSALYLCASSFRWSGNQPQHFGDGTRLSIL.

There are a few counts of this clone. The CDR3 nucleotides read TGCGCCAGCAGCTTCGGTGGGGGAGCCGGCACAGATACGCAGTATTTT. Protein product: CASSFGGGAGTDTQYF. This chain uses TRBV5-1 with TRBJ2-3; possibly TRBD1 or TRBD2 for D (5 bases each). There are 16 residues in the CDR3. CDR1 SGHRS and CDR2 YFSETQ come from the germline V gene. V lost 2 bases to trimming and J lost 1 base, with 14 bases between them.

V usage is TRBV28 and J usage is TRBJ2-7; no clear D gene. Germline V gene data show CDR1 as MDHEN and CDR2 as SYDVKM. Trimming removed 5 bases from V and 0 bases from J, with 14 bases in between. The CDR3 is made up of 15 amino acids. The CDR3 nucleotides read TGTGCCAGCAGTCCCCCGGGCTCATACTCCTACGAGCAGTACTTC. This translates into CASSPPGSYSYEQYF.

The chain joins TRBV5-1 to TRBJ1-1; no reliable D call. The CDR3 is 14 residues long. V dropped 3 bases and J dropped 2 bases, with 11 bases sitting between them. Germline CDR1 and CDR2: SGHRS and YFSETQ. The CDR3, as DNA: TGCGCCAGCAGCTGGGCGGGCATCAACACTGAAGCTTTCTTT. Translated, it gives CASSWAGINTEAFF.

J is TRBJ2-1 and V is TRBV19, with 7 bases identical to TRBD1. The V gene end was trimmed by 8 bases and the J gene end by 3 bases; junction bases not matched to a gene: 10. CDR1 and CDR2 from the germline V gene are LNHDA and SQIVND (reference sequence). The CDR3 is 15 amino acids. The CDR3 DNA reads TGTGCCAGTCGGCAGAGCCGGGACAGCTACAATGAGCAGTTCTTC. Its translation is CASRQSRDSYNEQFF.

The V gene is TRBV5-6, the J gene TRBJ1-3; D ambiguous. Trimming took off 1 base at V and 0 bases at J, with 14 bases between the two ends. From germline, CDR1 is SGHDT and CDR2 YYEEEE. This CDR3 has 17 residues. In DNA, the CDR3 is TGTGCCAGCAGCTTGTACGAGGCCATTTACTCTGGAAACACCATATATTTT. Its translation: CASSLYEAIYSGNTIYF. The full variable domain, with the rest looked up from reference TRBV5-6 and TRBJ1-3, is DAGVTQSPTHLIKTRGQQVTLRCSPKSGHDTVSWYQQALGQGPQFIFQYYEEEERQRGNFPDRFSGHQFPNYSSELNVNALLLGDSALYLCASSLYEAIYSGNTIYFGEGSWLTVV.

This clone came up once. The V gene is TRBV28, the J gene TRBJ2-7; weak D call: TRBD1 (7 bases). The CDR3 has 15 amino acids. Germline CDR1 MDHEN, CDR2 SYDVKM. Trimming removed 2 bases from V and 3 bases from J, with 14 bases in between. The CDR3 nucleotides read TGTGCCAGCAGTTTAGCGCGGGACAGATACTACGAGCAGTACTTC. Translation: CASSLARDRYYEQYF.

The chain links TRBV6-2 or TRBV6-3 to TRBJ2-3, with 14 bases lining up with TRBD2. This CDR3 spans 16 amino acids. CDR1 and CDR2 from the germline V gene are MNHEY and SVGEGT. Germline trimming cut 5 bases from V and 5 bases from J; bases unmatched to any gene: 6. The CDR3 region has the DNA TGTGCCAGCAGTACGACTAGCGGGGGGGCCGGAGATACGCAGTATTTT. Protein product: CASSTTSGGAGDTQYF.

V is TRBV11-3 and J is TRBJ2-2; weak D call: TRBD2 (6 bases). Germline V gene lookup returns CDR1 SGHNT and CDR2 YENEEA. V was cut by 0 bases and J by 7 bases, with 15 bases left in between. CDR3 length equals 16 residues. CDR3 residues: CASSLEGWEEDGELFF. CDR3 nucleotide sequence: TGTGCCAGCAGCTTAGAGGGGTGGGAGGAAGACGGGGAGCTGTTTTTT.

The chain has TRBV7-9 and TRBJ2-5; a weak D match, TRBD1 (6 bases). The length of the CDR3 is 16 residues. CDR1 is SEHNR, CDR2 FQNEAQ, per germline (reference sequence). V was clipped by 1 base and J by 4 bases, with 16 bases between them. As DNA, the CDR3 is TGTGCCAGCAGCTTAGTTAACGTCGAGGGGGTAGAGACCCAGTACTTC. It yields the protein CASSLVNVEGVETQYF.